Each of the 28 T cell receptor beta chains below was sequenced from the same sample in a study of technical replicates of blood from a few donors. Sequencing used immunoSEQ multiplex PCR; TCRdb keeps in-frame clones, though not all of them. Of approximately 100,000 clones detected, approximately 95% appear once; the ten largest clones hold 0.2% to 0.25%. The sample comprised T cells isolated from PBMCs. Every receptor here comes from a human donor in good health.

The chain carries TRBV30 and TRBJ1-5, with D maybe TRBD1 (6 bases). V was pared by 1 base and J by 4 bases, with 11 bases between. CDR3 length: 14 residues. Per germline, CDR1 GTSNPN and CDR2 SVGIG (reference sequence). In nucleotides, the CDR3 is TGTGCCTGGAGTGGCGGGGGGCGTAATCAGCCCCAGCATTTT. Translation: CAWSGGGRNQPQHF.

The rearrangement uses TRBV11-3 and TRBJ1-4; tentative D call: TRBD1 (6 bases). Germline V lookup: CDR1 SGHNT, CDR2 YENEEA. V dropped 1 base and J dropped 3 bases, with 12 bases sitting between them. This CDR3 region has 16 residues. For the CDR3, the DNA is TGTGCCAGCAGCTTAGGTACAGGGTCCTCTAATGAAAAACTGTTTTTT. Translating gives CASSLGTGSSNEKLFF.

CDR3 nucleotides: TGTGCCAGCAGTGGGGGGACAGGGACGTCCTACGAGCAGTACTTC. This codes for CASSGGTGTSYEQYF. The chain employs TRBV6-1 and TRBJ2-7; the match to TRBD1 covers 9 bases. Germline-derived CDR1 and CDR2 are MNHNS and SASEGT. CDR3 size: 15 residues. The J segment lost 1 base and the V segment lost 4 bases, leaving 5 bases of the junction unmatched.

V gene TRBV15 combines with J gene TRBJ2-3; D is uncertain. The germline CDR1 and CDR2 sequences are LNHNV and YYDKDF (reference sequence). The V gene lost 0 bases and the J gene lost 2 bases, with 6 bases spanning the gap. CDR3 length equals 14 residues. The CDR3 region is CATSREGNTDTQYF. CDR3 coding DNA: TGTGCCACCAGCAGAGAGGGCAACACAGATACGCAGTATTTT.

The chain uses TRBV27 and TRBJ1-2, with 7 bases identical to TRBD1. Germline V gene lookup returns CDR1 MNHEY and CDR2 SMNVEV (reference sequence). CDR3 length: 13 residues. J lost 4 bases, V lost 6 bases, and 5 bases had no gene match. The CDR3 DNA reads as TGTGCCAGCAGGCTTGGGACAGCCTATGGCTACACCTTC. Protein product: CASRLGTAYGYTF.

Concerning this clone: An end of the junction does not agree with germline; a read error may underlie this. The chain combines TRBV7-7 with TRBJ2-7; a weak D match, TRBD2 (7 bases). The germline V gene encodes CDR1 SSHAT and CDR2 FNYEAQ (reference sequence). This CDR3 region has 16 residues. DNA for the CDR3: TGTGCTAGCAGCCCGGGGGCAGGCGGGAGCTCCTACGAGCAGTACTTC. Amino acid sequence: CASSPGAGGSSYEQYF.

The rearrangement uses TRBV19 and TRBJ1-3; D is perhaps TRBD1 (6 bases). The germline gives CDR1 LNHDA, CDR2 SQIVND (reference sequence). The CDR3 runs 14 residues. Trimming took 11 bases from V and 8 from J, leaving 22 bases between them. This CDR3 reads CAGSTGSGGDTIYF. The CDR3 DNA reads as TGTGCCGGATCTACAGGGAGCGGCGGAGACACCATATATTTT.

This clone showed up just once. The V call is TRBV7-9, the J call TRBJ1-1; possible D gene TRBD1, 6 bases. Germline V CDR1 and CDR2: SEHNR, FQNEAQ (reference sequence). This CDR3 contains 14 residues. Trimming stripped 1 base from V and 3 bases from J, with 9 bases between. This CDR3 reads CASSLGTDYTEAFF. For the CDR3, the DNA is TGTGCCAGCAGCTTAGGGACAGACTACACTGAAGCTTTCTTT.

V gene TRBV5-1 combines with J gene TRBJ2-2; a weak D match, TRBD1 (6 bases). The CDR3 runs to 16 residues. Looked up from germline, CDR1 is SGHRS and CDR2 is YFSETQ. Trimming shortened V by 0 bases and J by 4 bases, and 13 bases separated the two germline ends. DNA of the CDR3: TGCGCCAGCAGCTTGGCCCAGGGGACGGCCACCGGGGAGCTGTTTTTT. It yields the protein CASSLAQGTATGELFF.

This chain's CDR3 is CASSQGGDQPQHF. The CDR3 region has the DNA TGCGCCAGCAGCCAAGGGGGGGATCAGCCCCAGCATTTT. The rearrangement uses TRBV4-1 and TRBJ1-5; TRBD1 is a possible D gene (5 bases). This CDR3 contains 13 residues. Germline V gives CDR1 MGHRA, CDR2 YSYEKL. Trimming removed 1 base at V and 5 bases at J, with 6 bases between.

J is TRBJ2-1 and V is TRBV7-2, with D tentatively TRBD2 (5 bases). There are 16 residues in the CDR3. CDR1 SGHTA and CDR2 FQGNSA come from the germline V gene. V gave up 5 bases and J gave up 8 bases, with 22 bases separating them. The CDR3 here is CASSRDREGLTHEQFF. The CDR3 DNA follows: TGTGCCAGCAGCCGAGATCGAGAGGGCCTAACCCATGAGCAGTTCTTC.

This chain uses TRBV4-1 with TRBJ2-7; TRBD1 aligns across 7 bases. Looked up from germline, CDR1 is MGHRA and CDR2 is YSYEKL. The ends lost 1 base at V and 3 bases at J; junction bases unmatched: 12. The CDR3 has 17 residues. CDR3 amino acids: CASSQVFSRTGGYEQYF. The CDR3 nucleotides read TGCGCCAGCAGCCAAGTTTTTTCCAGGACAGGAGGCTACGAGCAGTACTTC.

This chain links TRBV27 with TRBJ1-5, with 10 bases fitting TRBD1. CDR3 length: 20 amino acids. CDR1 is MNHEY and CDR2 is SMNVEV in the germline V gene (reference sequence). With 6 bases clipped from V and 0 bases from J, the junction kept 17 bases outside the gene matches. CDR3 loop: CASRAMFGTGELYSNQPQHF. Written as DNA, the CDR3 is TGTGCCAGCAGGGCGATGTTCGGGACAGGGGAATTATATAGCAATCAGCCCCAGCATTTT.

J is TRBJ2-5 and V is TRBV5-1; the D gene is possibly TRBD2 (5 bases). The J call may be mistaken, given a closer DNA end match to TRBJ2-7. The CDR3 contains 17 residues. Germline V gene data show CDR1 as SGHRS and CDR2 as YFSETQ. This chain's CDR3 is CASSSSPAREQGNEQYF. In DNA form, the CDR3 reads TGCGCCAGCAGCTCGTCCCCGGCTAGGGAGCAAGGAAACGAGCAGTACTTC.

V and J are TRBV20-1 and TRBJ1-2, with a weak D call TRBD1 (6 bases). The germline CDR1 and CDR2 sequences are DFQATT and SNEGSKA (reference sequence). The CDR3 totals 11 residues. Trimming left V 3 bases short and J 5 bases short, with 7 bases between. CDR3: CSASTGYGYTF. For the CDR3, the DNA is TGCAGTGCTAGCACAGGGTATGGCTACACCTTC.

The chain combines TRBV5-1 with TRBJ2-1; the match to TRBD2 covers 12 bases. Trimming took 4 bases from V and 6 from J; bases not matched to a gene: 5. Looked up from germline, CDR1 is SGHRS and CDR2 is YFSETQ. The CDR3 totals 15 residues. The CDR3 DNA follows: TGCGCCAGCAGCACTCTAGCGGGAGGGCCCAATGAGCAGTTCTTC. Its translation: CASSTLAGGPNEQFF. Using reference TRBV5-1 and TRBJ2-1 for the parts outside the CDR3, the full variable domain is KAGVTQTPRYLIKTRGQQVTLSCSPISGHRSVSWYQQTPGQGLQFLFEYFSETQRNKGNFPGRFSGRQFSNSRSEMNVSTLELGDSALYLCASSTLAGGPNEQFFGPGTRLTVL.

This clone came up a few times. The chain joins TRBV20-1 to TRBJ1-1; D remains unclear. The CDR3 consists of 11 residues. Germline V gene lookup returns CDR1 DFQATT and CDR2 SNEGSKA (reference sequence). Trimming took off 7 bases at V and 5 bases at J, with 11 bases between the two ends. The CDR3, as DNA: TGCAGTGGATCAGGAACAACTGAAGCTTTCTTT. Translation gives CSGSGTTEAFF.

This sequence joins TRBV9 and TRBJ2-3; D is possibly TRBD1 (7 bases). CDR1 SGDLS and CDR2 YYNGEE come from the germline V gene. This CDR3 has 16 residues. V was cut by 3 bases and J by 2 bases, with 16 bases left in between. Written as DNA, the CDR3 is TGTGCCAGCAGCGAGGGGGCGGGACAGTACACAGATACGCAGTATTTT. This gives the protein CASSEGAGQYTDTQYF.

The gene calls are TRBV6-5 and TRBJ2-1; D unclear. The CDR3 runs to 15 residues. Trimming shortened V by 0 bases and J by 0 bases, and 6 bases separated the two germline ends. The germline CDR1 and CDR2 sequences are MNHEY and SVGAGI. CDR3 protein: CASSYSLSSYNEQFF. CDR3 in DNA: TGTGCCAGCAGTTACTCCTTGAGCTCCTACAATGAGCAGTTCTTC.

V and J are TRBV13 and TRBJ2-5; TRBD1 might be the D (5 bases). V was cut by 4 bases and J by 5 bases, with 11 bases left in between. CDR3 length: 13 residues. Germline CDR1 is PRHDT and CDR2 is FYEKMQ (reference sequence). The CDR3 bases are TGTGCCAGCAGCTGGGGCACCTCCGAGACCCAGTACTTC. Protein product: CASSWGTSETQYF.

This rearrangement joins TRBV16 to TRBJ2-1; 8 bases agree with TRBD2. V dropped 0 bases and J dropped 4; count of bases not matched to a gene: 5. CDR1 is KGHSY, CDR2 FQNENV, per germline. The CDR3 length is 16 residues. CDR3 protein: CASSQSFAGGYNEQFF. CDR3 coding DNA: TGTGCCAGCAGCCAATCTTTTGCGGGGGGATACAATGAGCAGTTCTTC.

The rearrangement joins TRBV29-1 to TRBJ2-7; D may be TRBD1 (5 bases). Trimming left V 6 bases short and J 5 bases short, with 20 bases between. Germline values: CDR1 SQVTM, CDR2 ANQGSEA. The CDR3 runs 14 residues. CDR3 coding DNA: TGCAGCGTATGCAAGCCCGACAGTGCCGACGAGCAGTACTTC. Translating gives CSVCKPDSADEQYF.

The rearrangement uses TRBV28 and TRBJ2-7; tentatively, D is TRBD2 (5 bases). V was trimmed by 5 bases and J by 6 bases, leaving 17 bases between them. The CDR3 runs 14 residues. CDR1 is MDHEN, CDR2 SYDVKM, per germline. The CDR3 DNA is TGTGCCAGCAGTCGAACTGGACTGACACGCGAGCAGTACTTC. Protein: CASSRTGLTREQYF.

The chain employs TRBV29-1 and TRBJ1-1; D remains ambiguous. Trimming cost V 5 bases and J 0 bases, with 4 bases left between them. Germline values: CDR1 SQVTM, CDR2 ANQGSEA. The length of the CDR3 is 11 residues. CDR3 DNA sequence: TGCAGCGTTACTTTGAACACTGAAGCTTTCTTT. Translating gives CSVTLNTEAFF.

The sample holds one count of this clone. The chain carries TRBV28 and TRBJ1-1; no firm D call. Between the trimmed V and J ends, which lost 4 bases and 0 bases, there was a span of 21 bases. CDR1 and CDR2 (germline): MDHEN, SYDVKM. The CDR3 runs to 18 residues. This CDR3 reads CASSSRREYLLMNTEAFF. Here the CDR3 DNA reads TGTGCCAGCAGTTCCCGTCGGGAGTACCTACTTATGAACACTGAAGCTTTCTTT.

The gene calls are TRBV9 and TRBJ2-3, with 9 positions matching TRBD2. From germline, CDR1 is SGDLS and CDR2 YYNGEE. The trim removed 0 bases at V and 5 bases at J, leaving 4 bases unmatched. The CDR3 has 15 amino acids. DNA for the CDR3: TGTGCCAGCAGCGTAGGTAGCGGGAGTTTAGATACGCAGTATTTT. Its protein is CASSVGSGSLDTQYF.

This clone was seen just once. Other DNA sequences in the same sample also yield this CDR3. The chain couples TRBV7-9 to TRBJ1-2; 8 nucleotides match TRBD1. V shed 5 bases, J shed 2 bases, and the junction held 10 bases outside the gene matches. Germline V CDR1 and CDR2: SEHNR, FQNEAQ (reference sequence). CDR3 length: 16 residues. The CDR3 loop reads CASSITRDRQNYGYTF. As DNA, the CDR3 is TGTGCCAGCAGCATCACCCGGGACAGGCAGAACTATGGCTACACCTTC. The variable domain in full, completed from reference TRBV7-9 and TRBJ1-2, reads DTGVSQNPRHKITKRGQNVTFRCDPISEHNRLYWYRQTLGQGPEFLTYFQNEAQLEKSRLLSDRFSAERPKGSFSTLEIQRTEQGDSAMYLCASSITRDRQNYGYTFGSGTRLTVV.

The chain employs TRBV7-9 and TRBJ1-2; no reliable D call. The length of the CDR3 is 13 residues. V lost 0 bases and J lost 1, with 3 bases in between. Germline V gene lookup returns CDR1 SEHNR and CDR2 FQNEAQ (reference sequence). This CDR3 is CASSLASNYGYTF. The CDR3 region has the DNA TGTGCCAGCAGCTTAGCCAGTAACTATGGCTACACCTTC.